The 27 T cell receptor beta chains below come from one sample, sequenced in a study of T cells in tuberculosis (dated by TCRdb to 2016 to 2019). The time point label, read with the paper, signifies: new active TB diagnosis, blood taken before or within 7 days of starting treatment. Receptors were amplified or captured by the immunoSEQ multiplex PCR assay. TCRdb's version of the immuneACCESS table is confined to in-frame rearrangements and falls short of the full clone set. An unresolved V gene accounts for under half of the shortfall where checked; the remainder is of unknown origin. The sample includes tens of thousands of clones, with around 90% observed a single time. About 2.4% of the sample lies in the top ten. The starting material was PBMCs, obtained at tuberculosis diagnosis. The receptor source for this set is an adult with tuberculosis.

CDR3 amino acids: CASSLSWSGGAYEQYF. For the CDR3, the DNA is TGTGCCAGCAGTTTATCGTGGTCAGGGGGTGCCTACGAGCAGTACTTC. The rearrangement joins TRBV27 to TRBJ2-7, with TRBD1 identical over 7 bases. Germline CDR1 and CDR2: MNHEY and SMNVEV (reference sequence). The V segment lost 0 bases and the J segment 2 bases; nucleotides outside the gene matches: 7. The CDR3 has 16 residues.

The rearrangement joins TRBV7-8 to TRBJ2-3, with 7 bases aligning to TRBD2. Trimming took 6 bases from V and 1 from J; bases not matched to a gene: 10. CDR1 and CDR2 (germline): SGHVS, FQNEAQ. The CDR3 sequence is 16 residues long. The CDR3: CASSDAGSGGTDTQYF. CDR3 in DNA: TGTGCCAGCAGTGACGCCGGGAGCGGGGGCACAGATACGCAGTATTTT.

This sequence joins TRBV6-6 and TRBJ1-1; tentative D call: TRBD1 (5 bases). The CDR3 length is 13 residues. The V and J ends lost 5 bases and 2 bases respectively, with 9 bases between them. The germline V gene has CDR1 MNHNY and CDR2 SVGAGI (reference sequence). CDR3 nucleotides: TGTGCCAGCAGTACGACAGCCAACACTGAAGCTTTCTTT. Its protein is CASSTTANTEAFF.

This chain connects TRBV19 to TRBJ1-4; D call uncertain. This CDR3 has 17 residues. Germline V gives CDR1 LNHDA, CDR2 SQIVND (reference sequence). The V end lost 0 bases, the J end lost 5 bases, and 16 bases lay between the germline ends. For the CDR3, the DNA is TGTGCCAGTAGTATAGATCTTCGAGGACGGGGAAATGAAAAACTGTTTTTT. Residues: CASSIDLRGRGNEKLFF.

The chain carries TRBV19 and TRBJ2-1, with 9 nucleotides matching TRBD1. Germline CDR1 is LNHDA and CDR2 is SQIVND (reference sequence). After removal of 7 bases from V and 4 bases from J, the junction contained 5 bases not matched to a gene. The CDR3 is 14 residues long. The CDR3 region is CASKAGTGYNEQFF. The CDR3 nucleotides are TGTGCCAGTAAGGCCGGGACAGGGTACAATGAGCAGTTCTTC.

The V call is TRBV4-2, the J call TRBJ2-3, with TRBD2 as a possible D gene (5 bases). The germline gives CDR1 LGHNA, CDR2 YNFKEQ. V dropped 2 bases and J dropped 0 bases, with 6 bases sitting between them. The CDR3 is made up of 14 amino acids. The CDR3: CASSQRTSTDTQYF. DNA for the CDR3: TGTGCCAGCAGCCAAAGGACTAGCACAGATACGCAGTATTTT.

The chain links TRBV28 to TRBJ2-5, with no clear D. This CDR3 contains 15 residues. Germline lookup yields CDR1 MDHEN and CDR2 SYDVKM. The germline V and J ends were trimmed by 5 bases and 0 bases, with 13 bases remaining between them. CDR3 DNA sequence: TGTGCCAGCAGTCCGCCTACAGAGTACCAAGAGACCCAGTACTTC. Translation: CASSPPTEYQETQYF. The full variable domain, in which reference TRBV28 and TRBJ2-5 provide the parts outside the CDR3, is DVKVTQSSRYLVKRTGEKVFLECVQDMDHENMFWYRQDPGLGLRLIYFSYDVKMKEKGDIPEGYSVSREKKERFSLILESASTNQTSMYLCASSPPTEYQETQYFGPGTRLLVL.

J is TRBJ2-2 and V is TRBV5-6; 8 bases line up with TRBD1. Germline V gene data show CDR1 as SGHDT and CDR2 as YYEEEE. The trim removed 0 bases at V and 6 bases at J, leaving 7 bases unmatched. The CDR3 has 16 amino acids. In nucleotides, the CDR3 is TGTGCCAGCAGCTTGGGGACAGGGCATATAGCCGGGGAGCTGTTTTTT. Amino acids: CASSLGTGHIAGELFF.

For the CDR3, the DNA is TGCGCCAGCAGCCAAGATCGCCTAGTTAGGAATGAGCAGTTCTTC. As protein: CASSQDRLVRNEQFF. The genes are TRBV4-3 and TRBJ2-1; D call uncertain. The ends were cut back, 0 bases at V and 7 bases at J, with 13 bases in the middle. The germline V gene encodes CDR1 LGHNA and CDR2 YSLEER. CDR3 length: 15 residues.

In this sample, this clone turned up a few times. This rearrangement joins TRBV6-1 to TRBJ2-7; D may be TRBD1 (6 bases). The CDR3 loop spans 15 amino acids. V gave up 2 bases and J gave up 0 bases, with 11 bases separating them. Per the germline V gene, CDR1 is MNHNS and CDR2 is SASEGT. The CDR3 coding sequence is TGTGCCAGCAGTGAAATGGGGGCTAGCTCCTACGAGCAGTACGTC. It translates to CASSEMGASSYEQYV.

The rearrangement joins TRBV25-1 to TRBJ2-1, with 8 bases aligning to TRBD1. CDR1 is MGHDK, CDR2 SYGVNS, per germline. V gave up 5 bases and J gave up 7 bases; unmatched junction bases: 13. The CDR3 is 16 amino acids. CDR3: CASSPTTGARGNEQFF. CDR3 nucleotide sequence: TGTGCCAGCAGTCCCACGACAGGGGCCCGAGGGAATGAGCAGTTCTTC. The full variable domain, its missing parts supplied by reference TRBV25-1 and TRBJ2-1, is EADIYQTPRYLVIGTGKKITLECSQTMGHDKMYWYQQDPGMELHLIHYSYGVNSTEKGDLSSESTVSRIRTEHFPLTLESARPSHTSQYLCASSPTTGARGNEQFFGPGTRLTVL.

The rearrangement joins TRBV5-1 to TRBJ1-5, with 7 positions matching TRBD1. The CDR3 runs 19 residues. In germline, CDR1 is SGHRS, CDR2 YFSETQ. After removal of 4 bases from V and 2 bases from J, the junction contained 18 bases not matched to a gene. CDR3 DNA sequence: TGCGCCAGCAGCCCCAGCCCGCGCCACGGGACAGTAGGCAATCAGCCCCAGCATTTT. Protein: CASSPSPRHGTVGNQPQHF.

The DNA for the CDR3 is TGTGCCAGCAGCGGGACAGGGTTGGGCACAGATACGCAGTATTTT. It encodes CASSGTGLGTDTQYF. This chain joins TRBV5-4 and TRBJ2-3, with 9 bases lining up with TRBD1. The J segment lost 1 base and the V segment lost 4 bases, leaving 4 bases of the junction unmatched. This CDR3 spans 15 amino acids. The germline CDR1 and CDR2 sequences are SGHNT and YYREEE (reference sequence).

The genes are TRBV9 and TRBJ2-1; 12 positions agree with TRBD2. In germline, CDR1 is SGDLS, CDR2 YYNGEE. The CDR3 spans 15 residues. V was clipped by 0 bases and J by 9 bases; unmatched bases: 4. The CDR3 DNA sequence: TGTGCCAGCAGCGTAGAACTAGCGGGGGGCGGTGAGCAGTTCTTC. Amino acids: CASSVELAGGGEQFF.

This chain uses TRBV30 with TRBJ1-5; tentatively, D is TRBD1 (5 bases). The V end was cut by 0 bases, the J end by 6 bases, with 9 bases between. Germline lookup yields CDR1 GTSNPN and CDR2 SVGIG (reference sequence). CDR3 length: 13 amino acids. In nucleotides, the CDR3 is TGTGCCTGGAGTGTAAGTCAGGGTCAGCCCCAGCATTTT. This encodes CAWSVSQGQPQHF.

The gene calls are TRBV4-3 and TRBJ1-2, with 8 bases that match TRBD1. CDR3 size: 13 residues. V trimming: 8 bases; J trimming: 8 bases; junction bases outside the gene matches: 10. CDR1 is LGHNA and CDR2 is YSLEER in the germline V gene. The chain's CDR3 is CASGFDRGGGYTF. The DNA for the CDR3 is TGCGCCAGCGGGTTCGACAGGGGCGGCGGCTACACCTTC.

This clone has just a few counts. This sequence joins TRBV30 and TRBJ1-5, with TRBD1 as a possible D gene (5 bases). Germline V gene sequence: CDR1 GTSNPN, CDR2 SVGIG (reference sequence). The V end lost 1 base, the J end lost 4 bases, and 11 bases lay between the germline ends. The length of the CDR3 is 14 residues. The CDR3 spells CAWSADSANQPQHF. CDR3 sequence (DNA): TGTGCCTGGAGTGCCGACAGCGCTAATCAGCCCCAGCATTTT. Combining the CDR3 with reference TRBV30 and TRBJ1-5 gives the whole variable domain SQTIHQWPATLVQPVGSPLSLECTVEGTSNPNLYWYRQAAGRGLQLLFYSVGIGQISSEVPQNLSASRPQDRQFILSSKKLLLSDSGFYLCAWSADSANQPQHFGDGTRLSIL.

This chain joins TRBV7-2 and TRBJ1-2, with 7 bases lining up with TRBD1. The CDR3 loop spans 13 amino acids. CDR1 is SGHTA, CDR2 FQGNSA, per germline. Trimming at V came to 6 bases and at J to 7 bases, leaving 8 bases not matched to a gene. CDR3 bases: TGTGCCAGCAGATTCCGGGACAGCGGTGGCTACACCTTC. Translating gives CASRFRDSGGYTF.

The CDR3 DNA sequence: TGTGCCAGCAGCCCTCTTCGGGCGCCGGGAGATGGCTACACCTTC. Its translation is CASSPLRAPGDGYTF. The V and J genes are TRBV6-6 and TRBJ1-2; no definite D call. The germline CDR1 and CDR2 sequences are MNHNY and SVGAGI (reference sequence). The CDR3 is 15 amino acids. V gave up 6 bases and J gave up 6 bases, with 20 bases separating them.

This sequence joins TRBV5-4 and TRBJ1-2; 9 bases are shared with TRBD1. There are 15 residues in the CDR3. J gave up 5 bases and V 4 bases, and 9 bases lay outside the gene matches. Germline V CDR1 and CDR2: SGHNT, YYREEE (reference sequence). The CDR3 DNA is TGTGCCAGCAGCAATGGGACAGGGCGTCGGTATGGCTACACCTTC. This codes for CASSNGTGRRYGYTF.

In its sample, this clone was seen once. This chain uses TRBV6-5 with TRBJ2-7; a possible D gene is TRBD2 (5 bases). V was shortened by 2 bases and J by 3 bases, with 8 bases between the two germline ends. There are 13 residues in the CDR3. CDR1 and CDR2 from the germline V gene are MNHEY and SVGAGI. The CDR3 spells CASSYRTGYEQYF. In nucleotides, the CDR3 is TGTGCCAGCAGTTACAGGACTGGCTACGAGCAGTACTTC.

The V and J genes are TRBV12-5 and TRBJ2-1, with TRBD1 matching 8 bases. V lost 2 bases to trimming and J lost 9 bases; unmatched junction nucleotides: 12. Looked up from germline, CDR1 is LGHNT and CDR2 is FRNRAP. CDR3 length equals 16 residues. The DNA for the CDR3 is TGTGCTAGTGGTTTGCCCCGAGGACAGGGTCAAACTGAGCAGTTCTTC. It translates to CASGLPRGQGQTEQFF.

The chain's CDR3 is CASSLSGGATDTQYF. CDR3 nucleotide sequence: TGTGCCAGCAGTCTTAGCGGGGGGGCGACAGATACGCAGTATTTT. This chain links TRBV6-5 with TRBJ2-3; 11 bases align to TRBD2. Germline CDR1 and CDR2: MNHEY and SVGAGI. V shed 5 bases and J 3 bases; nucleotides not matched to a gene: 4. This CDR3 spans 15 amino acids.

V and J are TRBV30 and TRBJ1-2; D not resolved. The CDR3 runs to 12 residues. Germline CDR1 GTSNPN, CDR2 SVGIG (reference sequence). V shed 8 bases and J shed 2 bases, with 12 bases lying between them. CDR3 bases: TGTGCCGGAGGACGGAACAACTATGGCTACACCTTC. This gives the protein CAGGRNNYGYTF.

The chain combines TRBV28 with TRBJ2-5; the match to TRBD2 covers 11 bases. The junction had 3 bases not matched to a gene; V was cut back by 5 bases and J by 4 bases. Per germline, CDR1 MDHEN and CDR2 SYDVKM. The CDR3 sequence is 14 residues long. The CDR3, as DNA: TGTGCCAGCAGTACTAGCGGGGGTTTAGAGACCCAGTACTTC. This encodes CASSTSGGLETQYF.

The chain recombines TRBV7-8 with TRBJ2-3; 7 positions agree with TRBD2. Germline-derived CDR1 and CDR2 are SGHVS and FQNEAQ. This CDR3 region has 18 residues. With V trimmed by 1 base and J by 2 bases, 12 bases remained unmatched. CDR3 bases: TGTGCCAGCAGCTTAGGCCCCTTTGGGAGCGGGAACACAGATACGCAGTATTTT. Translation: CASSLGPFGSGNTDTQYF.

V gene TRBV4-3 combines with J gene TRBJ2-5; TRBD1 agrees at 10 bases. The CDR3 contains 17 residues. V shed 2 bases and J 5 bases; nucleotides not matched to a gene: 11. Germline V gene sequence: CDR1 LGHNA, CDR2 YSLEER. The CDR3 DNA reads TGCGCCAGCAGCCAACCTCACGGACAGGGGGGAGCCGAGACCCAGTACTTC. Amino acids: CASSQPHGQGGAETQYF.